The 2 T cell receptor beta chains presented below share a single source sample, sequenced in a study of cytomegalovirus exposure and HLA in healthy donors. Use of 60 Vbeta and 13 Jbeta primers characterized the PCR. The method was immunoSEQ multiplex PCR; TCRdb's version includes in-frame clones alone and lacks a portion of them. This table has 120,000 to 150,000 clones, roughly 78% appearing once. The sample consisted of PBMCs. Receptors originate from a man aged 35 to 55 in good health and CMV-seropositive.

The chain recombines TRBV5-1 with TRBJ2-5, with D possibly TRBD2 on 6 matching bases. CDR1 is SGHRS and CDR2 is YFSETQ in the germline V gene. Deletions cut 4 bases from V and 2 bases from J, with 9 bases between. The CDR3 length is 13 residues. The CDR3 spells CASSVGGQETQYF. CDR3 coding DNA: TGCGCCAGCAGCGTTGGAGGGCAAGAGACCCAGTACTTC. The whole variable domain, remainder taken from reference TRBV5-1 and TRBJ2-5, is KAGVTQTPRYLIKTRGQQVTLSCSPISGHRSVSWYQQTPGQGLQFLFEYFSETQRNKGNFPGRFSGRQFSNSRSEMNVSTLELGDSALYLCASSVGGQETQYFGPGTRLLVL.

The CDR3 bases are TGTGCCAGCAGTGTTTTCCTAGCCCAAGAGACCCAGTACTTC. Its protein product is CASSVFLAQETQYF. V and J are TRBV2 and TRBJ2-5; D is perhaps TRBD2 (5 bases). Germline CDR1 and CDR2: SNHLY and FYNNEI. The germline V and J ends were trimmed by 4 bases and 1 base, with 10 bases remaining between them. CDR3 size: 14 residues.